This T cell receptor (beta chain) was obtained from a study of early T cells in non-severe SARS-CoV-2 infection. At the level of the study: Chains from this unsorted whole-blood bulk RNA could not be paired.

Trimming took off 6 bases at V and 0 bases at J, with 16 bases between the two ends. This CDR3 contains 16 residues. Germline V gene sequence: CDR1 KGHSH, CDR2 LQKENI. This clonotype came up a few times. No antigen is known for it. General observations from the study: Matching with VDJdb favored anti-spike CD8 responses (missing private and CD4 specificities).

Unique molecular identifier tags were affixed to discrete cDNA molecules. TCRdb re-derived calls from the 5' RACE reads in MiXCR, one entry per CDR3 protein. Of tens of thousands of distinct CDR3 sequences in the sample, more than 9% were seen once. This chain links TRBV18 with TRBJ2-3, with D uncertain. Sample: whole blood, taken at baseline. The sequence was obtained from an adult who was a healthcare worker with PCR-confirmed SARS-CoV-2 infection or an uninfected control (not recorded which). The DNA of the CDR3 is TGTGCCAGCTCCCCAACCATTGGTCAAAGCACAGATACGCAGTATTTT. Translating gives CASSPTIGQSTDTQYF.